This passage covers 30 T cell receptor beta chains from one sample sequenced in a study of T-cell reconstitution after alpha-beta-depleted transplantation in children. As it was prepared, the TCRbeta library received unique molecular identifiers. From the PCR reads, TCRdb called clonotypes with MiXCR, one entry per CDR3 protein. This table holds approximately 420,000 distinct CDR3 sequences, roughly 10% found once. Sequencing was performed on PBMCs from the stem cell graft donor, taken from the stem cell graft. The receptors were gathered from a human donor who donated a stem cell graft to a child with acute myeloid leukemia.

Many counts were recorded for this clonotype. The chain has TRBV24-1 and TRBJ1-2; D not resolved. Germline V gives CDR1 KGHDR, CDR2 SFDVKD. Trimming took off 3 bases at V and 3 bases at J, with 1 base between the two ends. CDR3 length: 11 amino acids. Here the CDR3 DNA reads TGTGCCACCAGTGATCACTATGGCTACACCTTC. Translating gives CATSDHYGYTF.

This clonotype turned up a few times. The chain has TRBV7-9 and TRBJ2-2, with 7 bases that match TRBD1. Germline CDR1 SEHNR, CDR2 FQNEAQ (reference sequence). The V segment lost 7 bases and the J segment 8 bases; nucleotides outside the gene matches: 16. The CDR3 covers 16 residues. As DNA, the CDR3 is TGTGCCAGCAAGCTAATCCTGGGACAGCCCGAGGGGGAGCTGTTTTTT. Protein: CASKLILGQPEGELFF. The full variable domain, completed using reference TRBV7-9 and TRBJ2-2, is DTGVSQNPRHKITKRGQNVTFRCDPISEHNRLYWYRQTLGQGPEFLTYFQNEAQLEKSRLLSDRFSAERPKGSFSTLEIQRTEQGDSAMYLCASKLILGQPEGELFFGEGSRLTVL.

The CDR3 loop reads CASRERDTGELFF. The CDR3 DNA reads as TGTGCCAGCAGAGAAAGAGACACCGGGGAGCTGTTTTTT. V usage is TRBV12-3 or TRBV12-4 and J usage is TRBJ2-2; no firm D call. V was trimmed by 6 bases and J by 3 bases, leaving 8 bases between them. The CDR3 contains 13 residues.

This clonotype was seen more than once but under ten times. CDR3 in DNA: TGTGCCAGCTCACCATCACGGACTAGCGGGAAAACAGATACGCAGTATTTT. It translates to CASSPSRTSGKTDTQYF. V gene TRBV18 combines with J gene TRBJ2-3; 12 bases map to TRBD2. With V trimmed by 2 bases and J by 3 bases, 6 bases remained unmatched. CDR1 is KGHSH, CDR2 LQKENI, per germline. CDR3 size: 17 residues.

This clonotype has at least ten counts. CDR3 nucleotide sequence: TGTGCCAGCTCACCATCGGCAGTTATGGACTACGAGCAGTACTTC. Translated: CASSPSAVMDYEQYF. The chain carries TRBV18 and TRBJ2-7; D gene ambiguous. The CDR3 length is 15 residues. The germline V gene has CDR1 KGHSH and CDR2 LQKENI. V shed 2 bases and J shed 3 bases, with 14 bases lying between them. The entire variable domain, with the rest obtained from reference TRBV18 and TRBJ2-7, is as follows: NAGVMQNPRHLVRRRGQEARLRCSPMKGHSHVYWYRQLPEEGLKFMVYLQKENIIDESGMPKERFSAEFPKEGPSILRIQQVVRGDSAAYFCASSPSAVMDYEQYFGPGTRLTVT.

The V and J genes are TRBV6-5 and TRBJ2-7; tentative D call: TRBD1 (6 bases). The V end lost 2 bases, the J end lost 5 bases, and 16 bases lay between the germline ends. CDR3 length: 15 amino acids. Germline-derived CDR1 and CDR2 are MNHEY and SVGAGI. Written as DNA, the CDR3 is TGTGCCAGCAGTTACCTCCGGACAGTCATCGACGAGCAGTACTTC. Translated: CASSYLRTVIDEQYF.

On this clonotype: Relative to the germline gene, one junction end is altered; a read error may explain this. The V call is TRBV6-2 or TRBV6-3, the J call TRBJ2-1; D possibly uses TRBD1 or TRBD2 (5 bases each). CDR3 length equals 16 residues. The germline CDR1 and CDR2 sequences are MNHEY and SVGEGT. CDR3: CASSSLKGSLYNEHFF. In DNA, the CDR3 is TGTGCCAGCAGTTCCCTTAAGGGGAGCCTATACAATGAGCACTTCTTC.

This chain's CDR3 is CASSPQGSSNQPQHF. CDR3 in DNA: TGTGCCAGCAGCCCTCAGGGGTCTAGCAATCAGCCCCAGCATTTT. The chain recombines TRBV7-8 with TRBJ1-5, with a possible D match to TRBD1 (6 bases). This CDR3 is 15 amino acids long. Looked up from germline, CDR1 is SGHVS and CDR2 is FQNEAQ. Deletions cut 5 bases from V and 0 bases from J, with 11 bases between.

The chain is built from TRBV10-3 and TRBJ1-2; D might be TRBD1 (6 bases). Trimming shortened V by 2 bases and J by 6 bases, and 16 bases separated the two germline ends. Germline loops: CDR1 ENHRY, CDR2 SYGVKD. This CDR3 region has 15 residues. The CDR3: CAISEPGKGDNGYTF. The DNA for the CDR3 is TGTGCCATCAGTGAGCCGGGAAAAGGGGACAATGGCTACACCTTC.

V is TRBV5-5 and J is TRBJ2-5, with D possibly TRBD1 on 6 matching bases. The CDR3 length is 16 residues. The germline gives CDR1 SGHKS, CDR2 YYEKEE (reference sequence). V was cut by 3 bases and J by 1 base, with 16 bases left in between. CDR3 sequence: CASSSRSRDTQETQYF. The CDR3 nucleotides read TGTGCCAGCAGCTCACGCTCCCGGGACACCCAAGAGACCCAGTACTTC. Drawing the rest from reference TRBV5-5 and TRBJ2-5, the complete variable domain is DAGVTQSPTHLIKTRGQQVTLRCSPISGHKSVSWYQQVLGQGPQFIFQYYEKEERGRGNFPDRFSARQFPNYSSELNVNALLLGDSALYLCASSSRSRDTQETQYFGPGTRLLVL.

This chain joins TRBV7-4 and TRBJ2-5; the D gene could be TRBD1 or TRBD2 (7 bases each). The V and J ends lost 8 bases and 1 base respectively, with 29 bases between them. The CDR3 covers 19 residues. The germline gives CDR1 SGHVT, CDR2 SQSDAQ. CDR3 in amino acids: CASCSGGIFGRTIQETQYF. The CDR3 nucleotides are TGTGCCAGCTGTTCAGGGGGTATTTTCGGGAGGACTATCCAAGAGACCCAGTACTTC.

The sample holds a few counts of this clonotype. The V call is TRBV6-9, the J call TRBJ2-6; a weak D match, TRBD1 (5 bases). CDR3 length: 15 residues. In germline, CDR1 is MNHGY, CDR2 SVAAGI. Trimming removed 6 bases at V and 4 bases at J, with 13 bases between. The CDR3 spells CASSFGAVGANVLTF. CDR3 sequence (DNA): TGTGCCAGCAGCTTTGGGGCAGTCGGGGCCAACGTCCTGACTTTC.

This clonotype was counted at least ten times. CDR3 in DNA: TGTGCCAGCAGCGAGCCCAGGGGTGGGGTGAACACTGAAGCTTTCTTT. Translating gives CASSEPRGGVNTEAFF. The chain combines TRBV9 with TRBJ1-1; a possible D gene is TRBD1 (6 bases). The CDR3 loop spans 16 amino acids. Trimming took 3 bases from V and 0 from J, leaving 15 bases between them. Germline V lookup: CDR1 SGDLS, CDR2 YYNGEE.

The table lists this clonotype with a few counts. This sequence joins TRBV5-4 and TRBJ2-3, with TRBD2 matching over 9 bases. Germline CDR1 and CDR2: SGHNT and YYREEE (reference sequence). Trimming removed 0 bases from V and 5 bases from J; junction bases left unmatched: 7. CDR3 length: 16 amino acids. CDR3 sequence: CASSLGGGGAIDTQYF. CDR3 coding DNA: TGTGCCAGCAGCTTGGGGGGCGGGGGGGCCATAGATACGCAGTATTTT.

This clonotype was recorded a few times. The chain recombines TRBV25-1 with TRBJ2-5; no definite D call. The V end was cut by 6 bases, the J end by 5 bases, with 7 bases between. CDR1 and CDR2 from the germline V gene are MGHDK and SYGVNS. CDR3 length equals 11 residues. The CDR3 sequence: CASRGMETQYF. The CDR3, as DNA: TGTGCCAGCAGGGGGATGGAGACCCAGTACTTC.

This rearrangement joins TRBV5-1 to TRBJ2-7; D gene unclear. The CDR3 extends over 13 amino acids. The V and J ends lost 4 bases and 1 base respectively, with 9 bases between them. Germline assignment: CDR1 SGHRS and CDR2 YFSETQ. The CDR3 reads CASSDPNSYEQYV. The CDR3 region has the DNA TGCGCCAGCAGCGACCCTAATTCCTACGAGCAGTACGTC.

In its sample, this clonotype was seen a few times. V and J are TRBV18 and TRBJ2-5; TRBD1 matches at 9 bases. This CDR3 comprises 16 residues. J was trimmed by 2 bases and V by 3 bases; bases with no gene match: 7. Germline CDR1 and CDR2: KGHSH and LQKENI. CDR3: CASSPSGTGSQETQYF. The CDR3 region has the DNA TGTGCCAGCTCACCTTCCGGGACAGGGAGTCAAGAGACCCAGTACTTC.

This clonotype was observed a few times. The V call is TRBV12-3 or TRBV12-4, the J call TRBJ2-7; D gene uncertain. This CDR3 contains 15 residues. V lost 3 bases and J 0 bases, leaving 12 bases between the germline ends. The CDR3 reads CASSFGYPSSYEQYF. CDR3 bases: TGTGCCAGCAGTTTTGGCTATCCCAGCTCCTACGAGCAGTACTTC.

This clonotype was recorded a few times. The chain couples TRBV10-3 to TRBJ1-1, with no clear D. There are 13 residues in the CDR3. Between the trimmed V and J ends, which lost 3 bases and 3 bases, there was a span of 8 bases. From germline, CDR1 is ENHRY and CDR2 SYGVKD. The CDR3 region is CAISDGQDTEAFF. The CDR3 DNA follows: TGTGCCATCAGTGACGGGCAGGACACTGAAGCTTTCTTT.

V gene TRBV5-1 combines with J gene TRBJ2-5, with 8 bases that match TRBD1. The germline gives CDR1 SGHRS, CDR2 YFSETQ. CDR3 length: 16 amino acids. After removal of 4 bases from V and 2 bases from J, the junction contained 10 bases not matched to a gene. The CDR3 loop is CASSGTGGNLQETQYF. DNA of the CDR3: TGCGCCAGCAGCGGGACAGGAGGCAACTTACAAGAGACCCAGTACTTC.

This clonotype was seen a handful of times. The chain recombines TRBV20-1 with TRBJ2-7; 11 bases map to TRBD2. Germline CDR1 reads DFQATT; CDR2 reads SNEGSKA (reference sequence). V lost 3 bases, J lost 0 bases, and 7 bases stayed unmatched. The CDR3 consists of 16 residues. The CDR3 protein is CSASKLAGANSYEQYF. Here the CDR3 DNA reads TGCAGTGCTAGTAAACTAGCGGGAGCCAACTCCTACGAGCAGTACTTC.

This clonotype was counted a few times. This chain links TRBV7-2 with TRBJ2-5, with 8 positions matching TRBD1. The trim removed 6 bases at V and 4 bases at J, leaving 7 bases unmatched. Germline V gives CDR1 SGHTA, CDR2 FQGNSA. The CDR3 length is 14 residues. DNA for the CDR3: TGTGCCAGCAGGGTCGCAGGGGGCCCAGAGACCCAGTACTTC. Translating it yields CASRVAGGPETQYF.

This chain connects TRBV10-1 to TRBJ2-5; 7 bases are a match to TRBD1. Germline trimming cut 2 bases from V and 7 bases from J; bases unmatched to any gene: 7. Germline assignment: CDR1 WNHNN and CDR2 SYGVQD (reference sequence). The CDR3 covers 14 residues. This CDR3 reads CASSEGTESGTQYF. The CDR3, as DNA: TGCGCCAGCAGTGAGGGGACAGAGAGTGGGACCCAGTACTTC.

Only a few counts were recorded for this clonotype. The rearrangement links TRBV2 to TRBJ2-2, with TRBD1 as a possible D gene (6 bases). The V and J ends lost 6 bases and 2 bases respectively, with 13 bases between them. The CDR3 consists of 15 residues. Germline CDR1 is SNHLY and CDR2 is FYNNEI. DNA of the CDR3: TGTGCCAGCAGGGTACAGGGAATAAACACCGGGGAGCTGTTTTTT. It codes for CASRVQGINTGELFF. Full variable domain (missing parts from reference TRBV2 and TRBJ2-2): EPEVTQTPSHQVTQMGQEVILRCVPISNHLYFYWYRQILGQKVEFLVSFYNNEISEKSEIFDDQFSVERPDGSNFTLKIRSTKLEDSAMYFCASRVQGINTGELFFGEGSRLTVL.

Many counts were recorded for this clonotype. The chain recombines TRBV20-1 with TRBJ2-2, with TRBD1 matching 8 bases. This CDR3 has 15 residues. Germline CDR1 reads DFQATT; CDR2 reads SNEGSKA (reference sequence). V dropped 1 base and J dropped 7; count of bases not matched to a gene: 8. The CDR3 DNA sequence: TGCAGTGCTAGAGTCACAGGGGGTCGGATCGGGGAGCTGTTTTTT. Translating gives CSARVTGGRIGELFF.

This clonotype was recorded many times. The gene calls are TRBV20-1 and TRBJ2-7; no clear D. This CDR3 has 14 residues. The V end was cut by 0 bases, the J end by 0 bases, with 9 bases between. Germline V gene lookup returns CDR1 DFQATT and CDR2 SNEGSKA (reference sequence). CDR3 loop: CSARDPQSSYEQYF. Written as DNA, the CDR3 is TGCAGTGCTAGAGATCCACAGAGCTCCTACGAGCAGTACTTC.

This clonotype occurred many times. The chain links TRBV3-1 to TRBJ1-1; 7 bases match TRBD1. The CDR3 has 14 amino acids. The V segment lost 1 base and the J segment 4 bases; nucleotides outside the gene matches: 3. Per germline, CDR1 LGHDT and CDR2 YNNKEL (reference sequence). CDR3 residues: CASSQVQGVTEAFF. CDR3 DNA: TGTGCCAGCAGCCAAGTCCAGGGGGTCACTGAAGCTTTCTTT.

This clonotype was seen at least ten times. The chain is built from TRBV12-3 or TRBV12-4 and TRBJ1-2; D is uncertain. This CDR3 comprises 13 residues. The V end lost 4 bases, the J end lost 8 bases, and 14 bases lay between the germline ends. CDR3 nucleotides: TGTGCCAGCAGTTCTCGACATCTCGCGGGCTACACCTTC. Translating it yields CASSSRHLAGYTF.

In its sample, this clonotype was seen a few times. The chain recombines TRBV20-1 with TRBJ2-7, with D possibly TRBD2 on 5 matching bases. Germline V lookup: CDR1 DFQATT, CDR2 SNEGSKA (reference sequence). CDR3 length: 14 residues. V was trimmed by 3 bases and J by 7 bases, leaving 19 bases between them. As DNA, the CDR3 is TGCAGTGCTAGGGAGCACAGCAGCGGCGGAGAGCAGTACTTC. This gives the protein CSAREHSSGGEQYF.

V gene TRBV19 combines with J gene TRBJ2-5; the D gene is possibly TRBD2 (6 bases). Per the germline V gene, CDR1 is LNHDA and CDR2 is SQIVND (reference sequence). There are 17 residues in the CDR3. The ends were cut back, 3 bases at V and 4 bases at J, with 21 bases in the middle. This CDR3 is CASSMGPDYLNLETQYF. CDR3 nucleotide sequence: TGTGCCAGTAGTATGGGCCCGGACTACCTGAACCTAGAGACCCAGTACTTC.